This T cell receptor (beta chain) was recovered during a study of T cell responses to AZD1222 COVID-19 vaccine. Germline lookup yields CDR1 SGHAT and CDR2 FQNNGV. Trimming removed 2 bases from V and 8 bases from J, with 13 bases in between. The CDR3 loop spans 14 amino acids. Method: immunoSEQ multiplex PCR; TCRdb's copy keeps in-frame clones and lacks some. The profile covers 150,000 to 200,000 clones, with about 85% appearing a single time and less than 3% taken by the ten largest. The TCR originated in an adult in good health. The genes are TRBV11-2 and TRBJ2-1; no definite D call. The sequencing used peripheral blood, collected on day 0 of AZD1222 vaccination. The chain's CDR3 is CASSLTSIQYEQFF. CDR3 coding DNA: TGTGCCAGCAGCTTAACGAGCATTCAATATGAGCAGTTCTTC. Together with reference TRBV11-2 and TRBJ2-1, the CDR3 gives the full variable domain: EAGVAQSPRYKIIEKRQSVAFWCNPISGHATLYWYQQILGQGPKLLIQFQNNGVVDDSQLPKDRFSAERLKGVDSTLKIQPAKLEDSAVYLCASSLTSIQYEQFFGPGTRLTVL.